This TCR beta chain was obtained from a study of molecular identifiers for immune sequencing clone quantification. Study conclusions and caveats: Reports indicate spiked Jurkat TCR RNA from one cell could be found among roughly 930,000 naive cells.

With regard to this clonotype: Its specificity is unknown.

Both previously described methods and listed TCR primers were employed to make bulk TCR libraries. In TCRdb, the PCR reads were re-called with MiXCR into one record per CDR3 protein. The sample gives over 550,000 distinct CDR3 sequences, about 25% of which show up once; about 0.81% is in the top ten. This clonotype originated in a human donor in good health. Some libraries in this study had Jurkat cell RNA spiked in. The source material was naive CD8+ T cells from blood, with Jurkat cell RNA spiked in. The subset: FACS-sorted CD8+CD4-CCR7+CD45RA+ naive T cells.

The CDR3 spells CAISESDRGNTGELFF. Written as DNA, the CDR3 is TGTGCCATCAGTGAGTCGGACAGGGGAAACACCGGGGAGCTGTTTTTT. This chain uses TRBV10-3 with TRBJ2-2; 9 nucleotides line up with TRBD1. V shed 0 bases, J shed 2 bases, and the junction held 1 base outside the gene matches. The CDR3 has 16 amino acids. Per germline, CDR1 ENHRY and CDR2 SYGVKD.